The sequence of this T cell receptor (beta chain) was determined in a study of identical twins listed by TCRdb under 2016. Study-level background: To test whether fetal clonotypes persist, the study used deep sequencing on TCR alpha and beta repertoires from monozygotic twins, unrelated adults of various ages, and cord blood. To rule out contamination, the twin experiments were replicated at different times with different library preparation protocols.

This clonotype was observed a handful of times. Its antigen remains unidentified. Base qualities are missing; no much larger clone stands one base away. The V end loses 6 bases and the J end loses 4 bases, and a stretch of 15 bases separates them. Reading from cysteine to phenylalanine, the CDR3 counts 13 amino acids. The DNA shown is the 39-base CDR3, in frame from base 1. As encoded in the germline V gene (reference sequence), CDR1 is DFQATT while CDR2 is SNEGSKA. Broader findings and caveats from the paper: Fewer insertions were carried by abundant cord blood beta clonotypes, a similar but weaker trend appeared in young adult naive repertoires, and no such trend appeared in memory repertoires. Because the same donors could not be followed over many years, conclusions were based on cross-sectional statistical analysis. Recombination models systematically underestimated out-of-frame TCR alpha sharing in monozygotic twins but agreed with sharing between unrelated individuals. Out-of-frame TCR alpha sequences shared between twins showed an excess of low generation-probability sequences compared with coincidental sharing between unrelated individuals. A weaker excess of twin sharing was found in beta out-of-frame sequences because the signal-to-noise ratio was lowered by fewer shared sequences. Invariant T cells such as MAIT and iNKT could partly confound zero-insertion analyses, though diverse VJ usage argued against this for most clonotypes.

All donors were healthy Caucasians. The library relied on 5' RACE. Sequencing used an Illumina HiSeq 2000. A universal primer binding site was added through template switching, and the final cDNA carried a unique molecular identifier so that TCR cDNA molecules could be counted accurately. First-strand cDNA for TCR alpha and beta chains was synthesized from specific primers in the conserved constant-segment region. To control for contamination, every cDNA library was double barcoded, receiving both a SMART-Mk sample barcode and Illumina barcodes. Two successive PCR steps introduced TruSeq adapter sequences along with Illumina sample barcodes. The Illumina HiSeq platform was used with custom primers to sequence TCR alpha and beta cDNA libraries. The paper's processing steps were these. Raw reads were processed with MiGEC to extract unique molecular identifiers, and MiXCR was used to determine CDR3 positions. Recombination models were inferred per individual with the repgenHMM and IGoR tools using an EM algorithm. Shared clonotype analysis was performed with the tcR package in R, normalizing sharing by the product of cloneset sizes. Out-of-frame nonproductive sequences were analyzed to study raw recombination free of thymic and clonal selection effects. Through fastp at Q25 and MiXCR, TCRdb rebuilt clones from the public reads, retaining in-frame beta chains. Rows with a matching CDR3 protein are joined into one entry that keeps the most common DNA and genes. The V and J calls and clone size come from TCRdb's table, not from the authors' own analysis. This sample lists roughly 1.6 million distinct CDR3 sequences; about 32% were detected once. The ten largest clones add up to 0.25% to 0.3% of the sample.

Recombination joined TRBV20-1 with TRBJ1-2; there is no confident call for the D gene. The clonotype comes from a newborn girl in good health. The sequenced material came from cord blood. CDR3 region: CSARPGVGYGYTF. The DNA sequence is given as TGCAGTGCCCGGCCCGGGGTCGGCTATGGCTACACCTTC.